These 20 T cell receptor beta chains were sequenced from one sample in a study of blood T cell repertoires in COVID-19. The data were produced by immunoSEQ multiplex PCR, yet TCRdb's version contains in-frame clones alone and is incomplete. Here the sample spans 300,000 to 350,000 clones, around 90% being singletons. The sequencing input was peripheral blood. Receptor source: a woman in her thirties with COVID-19, enrolled during active disease.

The V call is TRBV5-1, the J call TRBJ1-4; 9 positions match TRBD1. Germline V gene sequence: CDR1 SGHRS, CDR2 YFSETQ. V shed 4 bases, J shed 8 bases, and the junction held 9 bases outside the gene matches. This CDR3 has 15 amino acids. CDR3 nucleotide sequence: TGCGCCAGCAGCCCTCGGACAGGGGAAAACGAAAAACTGTTTTTT. Its protein product is CASSPRTGENEKLFF.

The rearrangement joins TRBV5-1 to TRBJ2-1; TRBD1 agrees at 8 bases. This CDR3 has 15 amino acids. The J segment lost 0 bases and the V segment lost 4 bases, leaving 3 bases of the junction unmatched. The germline CDR1 and CDR2 sequences are SGHRS and YFSETQ. CDR3 DNA sequence: TGCGCCAGCAGCCGGGACAGGACCTCCTACAATGAGCAGTTCTTC. It is translated as CASSRDRTSYNEQFF.

The J gene is TRBJ2-3, the V gene TRBV7-2, with TRBD2 matching 14 bases. The V segment lost 5 bases and the J segment 8 bases; nucleotides outside the gene matches: 9. CDR3 length: 16 amino acids. In germline, CDR1 is SGHTA, CDR2 FQGNSA. For the CDR3, the DNA is TGTGCCAGCAGCCCCAGGGGACTAGCGGGAGAGGGTACGCAGTATTTT. Translation: CASSPRGLAGEGTQYF.

V usage is TRBV7-2 and J usage is TRBJ2-3, with a tentative D call TRBD1 (5 bases). The CDR3 length is 14 residues. Germline lookup yields CDR1 SGHTA and CDR2 FQGNSA. Trimming took 1 base from V and 1 from J, leaving 6 bases between them. The CDR3 DNA sequence: TGTGCCAGCAGCTTAGTGGGGCGCACAGATACGCAGTATTTT. Protein: CASSLVGRTDTQYF.

This sequence joins TRBV5-4 and TRBJ1-2; the match to TRBD1 covers 10 bases. The CDR3 has 15 residues. With V trimmed by 4 bases and J by 1 base, 4 bases remained unmatched. Per germline, CDR1 SGHNT and CDR2 YYREEE (reference sequence). The CDR3 region is CASSLRTGGNYGYTF. The CDR3, as DNA: TGTGCCAGCAGCCTACGGACAGGGGGTAACTATGGCTACACCTTC.

The CDR3 DNA sequence: TGTGCCAGCAGTGCCCGGGGGGGGCAGGAGACCCAGTACTTC. It yields the protein CASSARGGQETQYF. The V and J genes are TRBV28 and TRBJ2-5, with 8 bases that match TRBD2. The V gene end was trimmed by 5 bases and the J gene end by 5 bases; junction bases not matched to a gene: 7. This CDR3 region has 14 residues. Germline-derived CDR1 and CDR2 are MDHEN and SYDVKM. Supplemented by reference TRBV28 and TRBJ2-5, the full variable domain reads DVKVTQSSRYLVKRTGEKVFLECVQDMDHENMFWYRQDPGLGLRLIYFSYDVKMKEKGDIPEGYSVSREKKERFSLILESASTNQTSMYLCASSARGGQETQYFGPGTRLLVL.

The V gene is TRBV11-2, the J gene TRBJ2-4; tentative D call: TRBD2 (6 bases). Germline CDR1 SGHAT, CDR2 FQNNGV. This CDR3 has 16 amino acids. V lost 3 bases and J 4 bases, leaving 16 bases between the germline ends. The CDR3 DNA follows: TGTGCCAGCAGCTTTGCGGGAATGTTCGGGAAAAACATTCAGTACTTC. This sequence encodes CASSFAGMFGKNIQYF.

The rearrangement uses TRBV20-1 and TRBJ2-2; no clear D gene. This CDR3 region has 11 residues. The germline V gene has CDR1 DFQATT and CDR2 SNEGSKA (reference sequence). The CDR3 sequence is CSLVRSGELFF. CDR3 in DNA: TGCAGCTTAGTTCGTTCCGGGGAGCTGTTTTTT.

The chain is built from TRBV18 and TRBJ2-1; 12 positions match TRBD2. CDR1 is KGHSH and CDR2 is LQKENI in the germline V gene. The CDR3 has 15 amino acids. The V segment lost 3 bases and the J segment 6 bases; nucleotides outside the gene matches: 3. The CDR3 DNA reads as TGTGCCAGCTCACCCGGACTAGCGGGGTCCAATGAGCAGTTCTTC. Translating it yields CASSPGLAGSNEQFF.

The genes are TRBV11-2 and TRBJ2-7, with 14 nucleotides matching TRBD2. J gave up 4 bases and V 8 bases, and 13 bases lay outside the gene matches. This CDR3 region has 17 residues. Germline CDR1 and CDR2: SGHAT and FQNNGV. The DNA for the CDR3 is TGTGCCAGCTCGGACTTTTCCGGGACTAGCGGGAGATACGAGCAGTACTTC. It translates to CASSDFSGTSGRYEQYF.

The chain links TRBV10-3 to TRBJ2-7; maybe TRBD1 (6 bases). The length of the CDR3 is 13 residues. CDR1 and CDR2 (germline): ENHRY, SYGVKD. Trimming pared 10 bases from V and 7 bases from J, leaving 20 bases between. The CDR3 loop is CATVQGVGLEQYF. The CDR3 nucleotides are TGTGCCACGGTACAGGGCGTCGGGTTGGAGCAGTACTTC.

The chain links TRBV6-6 to TRBJ2-5; tentatively, D is TRBD1 (6 bases). V was trimmed by 6 bases and J by 5 bases, leaving 10 bases between them. CDR1 and CDR2 from the germline V gene are MNHNY and SVGAGI (reference sequence). The CDR3 runs 12 residues. CDR3 DNA: TGTGCCAGCAGAAGACAGGTGGAGACCCAGTACTTC. Encoded protein: CASRRQVETQYF.

This clone occurred once. V gene TRBV7-3 combines with J gene TRBJ2-1; 10 bases align to TRBD1. This CDR3 region has 14 residues. V dropped 5 bases and J dropped 7; count of bases not matched to a gene: 5. Germline values: CDR1 SGHTA, CDR2 FQGTGA. The DNA of the CDR3 is TGTGCCAGCAGCCGGACAGGGGGAGGGAATGAGCAGTTCTTC. It translates to CASSRTGGGNEQFF.

Here the CDR3 DNA reads TGCGCCAGCAGCTTGGGAGACTCGATCAATCAGCCCCAGCATTTT. Protein: CASSLGDSINQPQHF. The chain recombines TRBV5-1 with TRBJ1-5; D is unclear. The CDR3 loop spans 15 amino acids. Trimming took off 0 bases at V and 3 bases at J, with 10 bases between the two ends. CDR1 and CDR2 from the germline V gene are SGHRS and YFSETQ.

This clone was seen just once. The chain links TRBV14 to TRBJ2-7, with D perhaps TRBD1 (5 bases). The CDR3 length is 15 residues. V was pared by 2 bases and J by 3 bases, with 14 bases between. The germline gives CDR1 SGHDN, CDR2 FVKESK. CDR3 DNA sequence: TGTGCCAGCAGCCAACGCGCGTTCAGGGACTACGAGCAGTACTTC. Translation: CASSQRAFRDYEQYF.

V gene TRBV7-3 combines with J gene TRBJ2-2; D is undetermined. The V gene's germline CDR1 is SGHTA and CDR2 FQGTGA. V gave up 5 bases and J gave up 4 bases, with 11 bases separating them. This CDR3 comprises 14 residues. For the CDR3, the DNA is TGTGCCAGCAGCCTCTTAACTACCACCGGGGAGCTGTTTTTT. It encodes CASSLLTTTGELFF.

The chain couples TRBV19 to TRBJ2-7; D is unresolved. The germline V gene has CDR1 LNHDA and CDR2 SQIVND (reference sequence). The CDR3 is 11 amino acids. The V end lost 6 bases, the J end lost 7 bases, and 10 bases lay between the germline ends. The CDR3 reads CASSASQEQYF. CDR3 DNA sequence: TGTGCCAGTAGCGCCTCACAAGAGCAGTACTTC.

This sequence joins TRBV7-9 and TRBJ1-4, with D maybe TRBD1 (5 bases). Per the germline V gene, CDR1 is SEHNR and CDR2 is FQNEAQ (reference sequence). The CDR3 is 13 residues long. V was shortened by 5 bases and J by 4 bases, with 8 bases between the two germline ends. The CDR3 coding sequence is TGTGCCAGCAGCCGTGACAGTAATGAAAAACTGTTTTTT. It is translated as CASSRDSNEKLFF.

The chain uses TRBV30 and TRBJ2-7; the match to TRBD2 covers 14 bases. The CDR3 is 15 amino acids. Trimming took 2 bases from V and 6 from J; bases not matched to a gene: 6. Germline CDR1 GTSNPN, CDR2 SVGIG (reference sequence). The CDR3 loop reads CAWSIGLAGGSEQYF. DNA for the CDR3: TGTGCCTGGAGTATAGGACTAGCGGGAGGAAGCGAGCAGTACTTC.

The chain is built from TRBV15 and TRBJ2-6, with a weak D call TRBD1 (6 bases). CDR1 is LNHNV, CDR2 YYDKDF, per germline (reference sequence). The CDR3 length is 15 residues. V lost 4 bases to trimming and J lost 2 bases, with 9 bases between them. The DNA of the CDR3 is TGTGCCACCAGCATCGACAGGCCTGGGGCCAACGTCCTGACTTTC. This encodes CATSIDRPGANVLTF.